This T cell receptor (beta chain) appears in the sequencing data of a study of blood T cell repertoires in COVID-19. In the study overall: Samples taken during acute and convalescent COVID-19 were collected in the United States, Italy and Spain. Sources were T cells, B-cell-depleted T cells, or PBMCs; the material itself was cDNA or gDNA.

Per the germline V gene, CDR1 is KGHSH and CDR2 is LQKENI. The length of the CDR3 is 14 residues. Trimming left V 4 bases short and J 0 bases short, with 9 bases between. Original processing notes: Estimation of nucleated cell counts was performed using reference gene primer amplification. The method was immunoSEQ multiplex PCR; TCRdb's version includes in-frame clones alone and lacks a portion of them. That table furnishes V, J and clone size, whereas the DNA furnished D and trimming. The profile shows around 170,000 clones, approximately 90% of them singletons. The V gene is TRBV18, the J gene TRBJ1-1; no clear D. The sequencing sample was made of peripheral blood. This receptor was identified in a man between 60 and 75 years old with acute or convalescent COVID-19. CDR3 loop: CASSRGEVNTEAFF. The CDR3 DNA follows: TGTGCCAGCTCACGCGGGGAAGTGAACACTGAAGCTTTCTTT.